One sample yielded the 20 T cell receptor beta chains listed below, sequenced in a study of blood T cell repertoires in COVID-19. The data were produced by immunoSEQ multiplex PCR, yet TCRdb's version contains in-frame clones alone and is incomplete. The repertoire holds around 280,000 clones, around 88% seen once, with approximately 5.7% in the top ten. Sample: PBMCs or T cells enriched from blood (not recorded which). The receptor source for this set is a woman aged 40 to 49 who had recovered from COVID-19.

The chain carries TRBV30 and TRBJ2-7; 7 bases fit TRBD1. V gave up 0 bases and J gave up 5 bases; unmatched junction bases: 10. Germline V gene lookup returns CDR1 GTSNPN and CDR2 SVGIG (reference sequence). The CDR3 runs 15 residues. The CDR3 DNA reads TGTGCCTGGAGTGTAGGTCCGACAGGGCGGCACGAGCAGTACTTC. This translates into CAWSVGPTGRHEQYF.

The rearrangement uses TRBV30 and TRBJ1-5, with D perhaps TRBD1 (5 bases). CDR3 size: 16 residues. Germline V gene data show CDR1 as GTSNPN and CDR2 as SVGIG (reference sequence). V was cut by 1 base and J by 0 bases, with 13 bases left in between. CDR3 sequence reads: CAWSAQGRYSNQPQHF. The CDR3 nucleotides are TGTGCCTGGAGTGCCCAGGGCCGATATAGCAATCAGCCCCAGCATTTT.

The V call is TRBV5-1, the J call TRBJ2-1; 15 positions agree with TRBD2. CDR1 and CDR2 from the germline V gene are SGHRS and YFSETQ. The CDR3 extends over 18 amino acids. The J segment lost 4 bases and the V segment lost 4 bases, leaving 9 bases of the junction unmatched. For the CDR3, the DNA is TGCGCCAGCAGCCCGGGGACTAGCGGGAGGAGATATTACAATGAGCAGTTCTTC. This codes for CASSPGTSGRRYYNEQFF.

This chain joins TRBV2 and TRBJ1-4, with D perhaps TRBD1 (6 bases). The CDR3 length is 14 residues. Germline V gene lookup returns CDR1 SNHLY and CDR2 FYNNEI. The germline V and J ends were trimmed by 6 bases and 2 bases, with 10 bases remaining between them. The DNA for the CDR3 is TGTGCCAGCAGCTCAGGGGTGACTAATGAAAAACTGTTTTTT. This gives the protein CASSSGVTNEKLFF.

This clone has only one observation. Other nucleotide sequences from this sample produce the same CDR3. The CDR3 spells CASSLGGQETQYF. The CDR3 DNA reads TGTGCCAGCAGTTTGGGGGGGCAAGAGACCCAGTACTTC. The chain has TRBV28 and TRBJ2-5; 7 bases are shared with TRBD2. The germline gives CDR1 MDHEN, CDR2 SYDVKM. The CDR3 is made up of 13 amino acids. V was pared by 3 bases and J by 2 bases, with 0 bases of the junction left unmatched.

This clone was seen only once. The rearrangement uses TRBV27 and TRBJ1-2, with 8 bases fitting TRBD1. The CDR3 totals 17 residues. The V gene end was trimmed by 6 bases and the J gene end by 2 bases; junction bases not matched to a gene: 14. The germline V gene encodes CDR1 MNHEY and CDR2 SMNVEV (reference sequence). The CDR3 coding sequence is TGTGCCAGCAGCCCCCGACGACAGGGGACGTTGAACTATGGCTACACCTTC. Its protein product is CASSPRRQGTLNYGYTF.

In DNA form, the CDR3 reads TGTGCCAGCAGTGAAGCCCCAGGGTTTAACACTGAAGCTTTCTTT. Protein product: CASSEAPGFNTEAFF. The V gene is TRBV6-1, the J gene TRBJ1-1; possibly TRBD1 for D (5 bases). V lost 0 bases and J lost 2, with 10 bases in between. This CDR3 region has 15 residues. Germline-derived CDR1 and CDR2 are MNHNS and SASEGT.

The V call is TRBV24-1, the J call TRBJ2-2; weak D call: TRBD1 (6 bases). Trimming left V 4 bases short and J 0 bases short, with 11 bases between. The CDR3 is made up of 16 amino acids. Germline CDR1 and CDR2: KGHDR and SFDVKD. The DNA of the CDR3 is TGTGCCACCAGTGACCCGGGACACACGAACACCGGGGAGCTGTTTTTT. Protein sequence: CATSDPGHTNTGELFF.

V and J are TRBV7-8 and TRBJ2-5; tentative D call: TRBD2 (6 bases). Trimming shortened V by 11 bases and J by 4 bases, and 20 bases separated the two germline ends. The CDR3 consists of 14 residues. Germline V gives CDR1 SGHVS, CDR2 FQNEAQ. CDR3 DNA sequence: TGTGCCGCCACCCCCGGGAGTCTCGCAGAGACCCAGTACTTC. This codes for CAATPGSLAETQYF.

V and J are TRBV2 and TRBJ2-1; TRBD1 might be the D (6 bases). The V gene lost 2 bases and the J gene lost 5 bases, with 10 bases spanning the gap. The CDR3 spans 14 residues. Looked up from germline, CDR1 is SNHLY and CDR2 is FYNNEI. The CDR3 nucleotides read TGTGCCAGCAGTGAACCCACAGGGAACAATGAGCAGTTCTTC. Its translation is CASSEPTGNNEQFF. Together with reference TRBV2 and TRBJ2-1, the CDR3 gives the full variable domain: EPEVTQTPSHQVTQMGQEVILRCVPISNHLYFYWYRQILGQKVEFLVSFYNNEISEKSEIFDDQFSVERPDGSNFTLKIRSTKLEDSAMYFCASSEPTGNNEQFFGPGTRLTVL.

V usage is TRBV7-9 and J usage is TRBJ1-1; the match to TRBD1 covers 8 bases. Trimming cost V 3 bases and J 2 bases; bases outside gene matches: 5. This CDR3 spans 15 amino acids. Germline V CDR1 and CDR2: SEHNR, FQNEAQ (reference sequence). For the CDR3, the DNA is TGTGCCAGCAGCTTCCCCGGACAGGGTAACACTGAAGCTTTCTTT. Residues: CASSFPGQGNTEAFF. Supplemented by reference TRBV7-9 and TRBJ1-1, the full variable domain reads DTGVSQNPRHKITKRGQNVTFRCDPISEHNRLYWYRQTLGQGPEFLTYFQNEAQLEKSRLLSDRFSAERPKGSFSTLEIQRTEQGDSAMYLCASSFPGQGNTEAFFGQGTRLTVV.

The chain couples TRBV6-2 or TRBV6-3 to TRBJ1-1; 8 bases agree with TRBD1. V gave up 6 bases and J gave up 0 bases; unmatched junction bases: 9. CDR3 length equals 16 residues. Germline V gene data show CDR1 as MNHEY and CDR2 as SVGEGT. Here the CDR3 DNA reads TGTGCCAGCAGCCATTCCGGGACAGGAATGAACACTGAAGCTTTCTTT. It specifies CASSHSGTGMNTEAFF.

The chain employs TRBV6-2 or TRBV6-3 and TRBJ2-4; 7 bases agree with TRBD2. The V segment lost 0 bases and the J segment 0 bases; nucleotides outside the gene matches: 2. This CDR3 has 16 amino acids. Germline CDR1 and CDR2: MNHEY and SVGEGT. In DNA, the CDR3 is TGTGCCAGCAGTTACTCTCTAGCGGTAGCCAAAAACATTCAGTACTTC. Translation: CASSYSLAVAKNIQYF.

The table lists this clone with a few counts. This chain uses TRBV3-1 (or the pseudogene TRBV3-2) with TRBJ2-1; D uncertain. V was pared by 0 bases and J by 6 bases, with 3 bases between. CDR3 size: 12 residues. From germline, CDR1 is LGHDT and CDR2 YNNKEL (reference sequence). The CDR3 is CASSQDINEQFF. The CDR3 region has the DNA TGTGCCAGCAGCCAAGATATCAATGAGCAGTTCTTC.

The chain links TRBV27 to TRBJ1-2, with D unresolved. Germline lookup yields CDR1 MNHEY and CDR2 SMNVEV (reference sequence). The V and J ends lost 2 bases and 0 bases respectively, with 4 bases between them. The CDR3 is 13 residues long. Here the CDR3 reads CASSLTANYGYTF. CDR3 DNA: TGTGCCAGCAGTTTAACAGCTAACTATGGCTACACCTTC.

V and J are TRBV19 and TRBJ2-7, with 10 bases lining up with TRBD2. J lost 5 bases, V lost 3 bases, and 16 bases had no gene match. The germline CDR1 and CDR2 sequences are LNHDA and SQIVND (reference sequence). The CDR3 is 18 residues long. The DNA for the CDR3 is TGTGCCAGTAGTATCGGTCTAGCGGGAGCCCATTCTATTGACGAGCAGTACTTC. Translating gives CASSIGLAGAHSIDEQYF.

The chain recombines TRBV6-5 with TRBJ2-3, with a weak D call TRBD2 (5 bases). The CDR3 extends over 15 amino acids. Trimming removed 9 bases at V and 2 bases at J, with 18 bases between. The germline CDR1 and CDR2 sequences are MNHEY and SVGAGI. The CDR3 here is CASSRQTGDTDTQYF. CDR3 bases: TGTGCCAGTTCTAGGCAAACCGGGGACACAGATACGCAGTATTTT.

J is TRBJ2-3 and V is TRBV7-3; possibly TRBD2 for D (6 bases). From germline, CDR1 is SGHTA and CDR2 FQGTGA. Trimming cost V 1 base and J 1 base, with 21 bases left between them. There are 19 residues in the CDR3. This CDR3 reads CASSLRGGSGERGTDTQYF. CDR3 coding DNA: TGTGCCAGCAGCTTAAGGGGAGGTAGTGGGGAGCGGGGCACAGATACGCAGTATTTT.

The gene calls are TRBV25-1 and TRBJ2-1; D gene unclear. CDR1 and CDR2 (germline): MGHDK, SYGVNS. V was shortened by 4 bases and J by 0 bases, with 7 bases between the two germline ends. The CDR3 spans 14 residues. Here the CDR3 reads CASSVLSSYNEQFF. In DNA, the CDR3 is TGTGCCAGCAGTGTACTGAGCTCCTACAATGAGCAGTTCTTC.

The chain carries TRBV6-2 or TRBV6-3 and TRBJ2-3, with TRBD2 matching 10 bases. CDR1 is MNHEY and CDR2 is SVGEGT in the germline V gene. Unmatched junction bases numbered 10, after V lost 0 bases and J lost 1 base. The CDR3 loop spans 19 amino acids. The CDR3 reads CASSYSFEAGGRGTDTQYF. The CDR3 nucleotides are TGTGCCAGCAGTTACTCGTTTGAAGCGGGAGGGCGGGGCACAGATACGCAGTATTTT.